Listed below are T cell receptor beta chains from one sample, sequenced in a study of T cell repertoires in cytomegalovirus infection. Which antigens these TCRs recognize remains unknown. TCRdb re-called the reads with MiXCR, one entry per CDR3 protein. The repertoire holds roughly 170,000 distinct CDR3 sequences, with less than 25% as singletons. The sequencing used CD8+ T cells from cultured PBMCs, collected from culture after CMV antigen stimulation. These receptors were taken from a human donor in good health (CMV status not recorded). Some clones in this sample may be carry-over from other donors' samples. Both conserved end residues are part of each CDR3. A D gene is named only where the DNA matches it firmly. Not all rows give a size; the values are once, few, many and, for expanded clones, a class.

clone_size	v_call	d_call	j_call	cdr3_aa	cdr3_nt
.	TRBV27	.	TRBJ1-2	CASSYSGFRGYTF	TGTGCCAGCAGTTACTCAGGGTTCCGTGGCTACACCTTC
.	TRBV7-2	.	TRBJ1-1	CAGGEGPHTEAFF	TGTGCCGGGGGGGAGGGCCCGCACACTGAAGCTTTCTTT
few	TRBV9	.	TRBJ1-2	CASSPRDSPAYGYTF	TGTGCCAGCAGCCCCCGGGACTCGCCGGCCTATGGCTACACCTTC
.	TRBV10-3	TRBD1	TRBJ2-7	CAISDLGTDKDEQYF	TGTGCCATCAGTGACCTCGGGACAGATAAAGACGAGCAGTACTTC
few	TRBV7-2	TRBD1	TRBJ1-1	CASRSIQGGSTEAFF	TGTGCCAGCAGAAGCATACAGGGGGGGAGCACTGAAGCTTTCTTT
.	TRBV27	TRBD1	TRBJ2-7	CASSSTGWEQYF	TGTGCCAGCAGTTCGACAGGGTGGGAGCAGTACTTC
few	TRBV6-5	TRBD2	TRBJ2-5	CASSYSGGGGAQETQYF	TGTGCCAGCAGTTACTCAGGAGGCGGGGGGGCACAGGAGACCCAGTACTTC
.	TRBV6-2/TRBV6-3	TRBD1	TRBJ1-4	CASADRGKPNEKLFF	TGTGCCAGCGCGGACAGGGGAAAGCCTAATGAAAAACTGTTTTTT
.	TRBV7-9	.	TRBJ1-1	CASSLSSTEAFF	TGTGCCAGCAGCTTATCCTCCACTGAAGCTTTCTTT
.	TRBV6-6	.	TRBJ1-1	CASSYQSDGEAFF	TGTGCCAGCAGTTACCAGTCAGATGGTGAAGCTTTCTTT
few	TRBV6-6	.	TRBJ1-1	CASPTGLGARDSEAFF	TGTGCCAGCCCCACAGGGCTAGGGGCCCGGGATTCTGAAGCTTTCTTT
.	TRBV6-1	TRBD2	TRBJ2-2	CASSRGSAGGPAGELFF	TGTGCCAGCAGTCGGGGGAGTGCGGGGGGGCCGGCCGGGGAGCTGTTTTTT
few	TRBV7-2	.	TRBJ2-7	CASKDPASYEQYF	TGTGCCAGCAAGGATCCAGCCTCCTACGAGCAGTACTTC
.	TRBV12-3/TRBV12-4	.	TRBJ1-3	CASRQDSSSGNTIYF	TGTGCCAGCAGGCAGGACAGCAGCTCTGGAAACACCATATATTTT
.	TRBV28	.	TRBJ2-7	CASSLSAYEQYF	TGTGCCAGCAGTTTATCCGCCTACGAGCAGTACTTC
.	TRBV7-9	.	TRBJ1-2	CASSLRDPGADGYTF	TGTGCCAGCAGCCTCCGTGACCCCGGGGCGGATGGCTACACCTTC
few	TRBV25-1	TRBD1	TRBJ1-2	CASQGGGASNYGYTF	TGTGCCAGCCAGGGGGGGGGCGCGTCTAACTATGGCTACACCTTC
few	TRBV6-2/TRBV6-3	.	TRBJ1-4	CASSSGINSEKLFF	TGTGCCAGCAGTTCCGGGATCAACAGCGAAAAACTGTTTTTT